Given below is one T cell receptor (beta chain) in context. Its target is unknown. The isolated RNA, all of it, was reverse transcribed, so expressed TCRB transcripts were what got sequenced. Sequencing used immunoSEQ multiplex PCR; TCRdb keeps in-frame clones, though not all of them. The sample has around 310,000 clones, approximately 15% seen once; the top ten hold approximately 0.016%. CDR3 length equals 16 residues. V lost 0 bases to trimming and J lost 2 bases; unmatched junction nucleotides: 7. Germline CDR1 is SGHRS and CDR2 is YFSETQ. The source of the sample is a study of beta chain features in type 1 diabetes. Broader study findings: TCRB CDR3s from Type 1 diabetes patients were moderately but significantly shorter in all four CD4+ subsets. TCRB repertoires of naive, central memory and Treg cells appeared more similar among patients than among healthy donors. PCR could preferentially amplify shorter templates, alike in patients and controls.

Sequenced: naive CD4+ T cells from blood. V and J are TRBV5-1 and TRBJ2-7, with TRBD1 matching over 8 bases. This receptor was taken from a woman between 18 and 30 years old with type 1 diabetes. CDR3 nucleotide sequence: TGCGCCAGCAGCTTGGGGCCGGACAGGGCTGCCTACGAGCAGTACTTC. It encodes CASSLGPDRAAYEQYF. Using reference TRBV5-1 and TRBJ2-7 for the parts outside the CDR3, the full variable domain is KAGVTQTPRYLIKTRGQQVTLSCSPISGHRSVSWYQQTPGQGLQFLFEYFSETQRNKGNFPGRFSGRQFSNSRSEMNVSTLELGDSALYLCASSLGPDRAAYEQYFGPGTRLTVT.